This T cell receptor (beta chain) derives from a study of blood T cell repertoires in COVID-19. The overall study: Material from acute and convalescent COVID-19 was sourced from the United States, Italy and Spain. PBMCs, B-cell-depleted T cells, or T cells were the source of the cDNA or gDNA that made up the material.

Under the authors' procedure: Nucleated cell number was recorded as an estimate derived from reference gene primer amplification. Profiling relied on immunoSEQ multiplex PCR, and the TCRdb table lists in-frame clones only, not all of them. D and trimming come from the DNA, and the V and J calls and clone size come from that table. The sample lists around 100,000 clones, roughly nine tenths occurring once. Germline V gene lookup returns CDR1 SNHLY and CDR2 FYNNEI. V gave up 1 base and J gave up 4 bases, with 13 bases separating them. The CDR3 has 15 residues. The TCR was taken from a human donor with active COVID-19. The donor label of this sample is uncertain. Specimen: peripheral blood. V usage is TRBV2 and J usage is TRBJ1-1; no definite D call. CDR3 protein: CASSEGAGRSTEAFF. In DNA form, the CDR3 reads TGTGCCAGCAGTGAAGGGGCTGGGAGGAGCACTGAAGCTTTCTTT. Drawing the rest from reference TRBV2 and TRBJ1-1, the complete variable domain is EPEVTQTPSHQVTQMGQEVILRCVPISNHLYFYWYRQILGQKVEFLVSFYNNEISEKSEIFDDQFSVERPDGSNFTLKIRSTKLEDSAMYFCASSEGAGRSTEAFFGQGTRLTVV.